The 29 T cell receptor beta chains listed next were all sequenced from one sample in a study of T cell changes during pregnancy in multiple sclerosis. Produced via immunoSEQ multiplex PCR; TCRdb's table is partial and in-frame only. In the table there are about 26,000 clones, about 88% of which are singletons. This sample comprised CD8+ T cells from peripheral blood mononuclear cells, obtained in the second trimester of pregnancy. These receptors originate from a female donor with multiple sclerosis, enrolled in a pregnancy study.

The CDR3 is CASSVDWASGKVINEQFF. As DNA, the CDR3 is TGTGCCAGCAGCGTAGATTGGGCTAGCGGGAAGGTAATAAATGAGCAGTTCTTC. V usage is TRBV9 and J usage is TRBJ2-1; TRBD2 agrees at 9 bases. Trimming cost V 0 bases and J 7 bases; bases outside gene matches: 14. The CDR3 is 18 amino acids. Germline V lookup: CDR1 SGDLS, CDR2 YYNGEE.

The CDR3 region has the DNA TGCGCCAGCAGCCAAGAGTTGGAGTCCCGGAGGATAAAGTTCTTC. It codes for CASSQELESRRIKFF. The chain combines TRBV4-3 with TRBJ2-1, with D possibly matching TRBD2 (5 bases). CDR3 size: 15 residues. Germline-derived CDR1 and CDR2 are LGHNA and YSLEER. Trimming left V 0 bases short and J 14 bases short, with 20 bases between.

The chain employs TRBV28 and TRBJ2-1; D ambiguous. The CDR3 extends over 17 amino acids. Trimming took off 1 base at V and 2 bases at J, with 15 bases between the two ends. The germline gives CDR1 MDHEN, CDR2 SYDVKM. CDR3 protein: CASSLYLETLTYNEQFF. The CDR3 DNA is TGTGCCAGCAGTTTATATTTGGAGACCCTCACCTACAATGAGCAGTTCTTC.

This clone appeared a single time. This rearrangement joins TRBV19 to TRBJ2-1; D perhaps matches TRBD2 (5 bases). Germline CDR1 LNHDA, CDR2 SQIVND (reference sequence). The CDR3 extends over 16 amino acids. V lost 0 bases and J 2 bases, leaving 11 bases between the germline ends. The DNA of the CDR3 is TGTGCCAGTAGTATAGATTTACTAGTAACCTACAATGAGCAGTTCTTC. Residues: CASSIDLLVTYNEQFF.

CDR3 sequence: CASVRGTEAFF. The CDR3 nucleotides read TGCGCCAGCGTCAGGGGCACTGAAGCTTTCTTT. The genes are TRBV5-1 and TRBJ1-1; D might be TRBD1 (6 bases). The V end was cut by 7 bases, the J end by 4 bases, with 8 bases between. The CDR3 runs to 11 residues. The germline gives CDR1 SGHRS, CDR2 YFSETQ.

The rearrangement links TRBV10-3 to TRBJ1-4, with a weak D call TRBD1 (5 bases). The CDR3 has 17 residues. V dropped 10 bases and J dropped 0 bases, with 21 bases sitting between them. Germline assignment: CDR1 ENHRY and CDR2 SYGVKD. The CDR3 DNA reads as TGTGCCACCGGAGAGGAGGGGCGGGGGTCAACTAATGAAAAACTGTTTTTT. Translating gives CATGEEGRGSTNEKLFF.

The chain carries TRBV5-1 and TRBJ1-1; weak D call: TRBD1 (5 bases). Germline-derived CDR1 and CDR2 are SGHRS and YFSETQ. V was cut by 0 bases and J by 0 bases, with 9 bases left in between. This CDR3 region has 15 residues. CDR3 loop: CASSLEGTVNTEAFF. CDR3 bases: TGCGCCAGCAGCTTGGAAGGGACTGTGAACACTGAAGCTTTCTTT.

The rearrangement joins TRBV9 to TRBJ1-1; possible D gene TRBD1, 5 bases. The CDR3 consists of 15 residues. CDR1 and CDR2 (germline): SGDLS, YYNGEE. V was cut by 4 bases and J by 3 bases, with 16 bases left in between. For the CDR3, the DNA is TGTGCCAGCAGCCCCGGGGGGGGTGGTGACACTGAAGCTTTCTTT. Protein sequence: CASSPGGGGDTEAFF.

The rearrangement links TRBV7-8 to TRBJ2-3; TRBD2 aligns across 8 bases. The CDR3 is made up of 18 amino acids. The V and J ends lost 4 bases and 0 bases, in that order; junction bases with no gene match: 12. The germline CDR1 and CDR2 sequences are SGHVS and FQNEAQ. The CDR3: CASSYTELSGRSTDTQYF. CDR3 DNA sequence: TGTGCCAGCAGCTACACGGAATTGAGCGGGAGAAGCACAGATACGCAGTATTTT.

V gene TRBV4-1 combines with J gene TRBJ2-7; no definite D call. The germline gives CDR1 MGHRA, CDR2 YSYEKL. Trimming took 1 base from V and 3 from J, leaving 7 bases between them. This CDR3 region has 13 residues. For the CDR3, the DNA is TGCGCCAGCAGCCAAGTTCTAAGCTACGAGCAGTACTTC. This encodes CASSQVLSYEQYF.

The rearrangement uses TRBV27 and TRBJ2-7; D unclear. Between the trimmed V and J ends, which lost 3 bases and 2 bases, there was a span of 8 bases. The CDR3 spans 13 residues. Germline V CDR1 and CDR2: MNHEY, SMNVEV (reference sequence). CDR3 bases: TGTGCCAGCAGTTTGGTCGGTACCTACGAGCAGTACTTC. Protein sequence: CASSLVGTYEQYF.

This sequence joins TRBV4-2 and TRBJ2-1, with 10 bases identical to TRBD2. This CDR3 region has 17 residues. The junction had 6 bases not matched to a gene; V was cut back by 4 bases and J by 0 bases. CDR1 is LGHNA and CDR2 is YNFKEQ in the germline V gene. This chain's CDR3 is CASSRVAGGSSYNEQFF. The CDR3 DNA follows: TGTGCCAGCAGCCGGGTAGCGGGAGGTTCCTCCTACAATGAGCAGTTCTTC.

V and J are TRBV7-9 and TRBJ2-7; the D is unclear. Germline CDR1 is SEHNR and CDR2 is FQNEAQ (reference sequence). The CDR3 length is 13 residues. V lost 3 bases and J lost 0, with 6 bases in between. CDR3 DNA: TGTGCCAGCAGCTTGAAGAGCTCCTACGAGCAGTACTTC. This gives the protein CASSLKSSYEQYF.

V is TRBV15 and J is TRBJ2-3; D not certain. This CDR3 is 15 amino acids long. The V end lost 2 bases, the J end lost 0 bases, and 9 bases lay between the germline ends. Germline V gene lookup returns CDR1 LNHNV and CDR2 YYDKDF (reference sequence). The CDR3 DNA sequence: TGTGCCACCAGCAGACTAGTTTCTAGCACAGATACGCAGTATTTT. It yields the protein CATSRLVSSTDTQYF.

The genes are TRBV4-1 and TRBJ2-1; 13 nucleotides line up with TRBD2. Germline V gives CDR1 MGHRA, CDR2 YSYEKL. The CDR3 spans 16 residues. J lost 4 bases, V lost 6 bases, and 6 bases had no gene match. The CDR3 sequence: CASRRTSGSSYNEQFF. The CDR3 bases are TGCGCCAGCAGGCGGACTAGCGGGAGCTCGTACAATGAGCAGTTCTTC.

The chain couples TRBV5-3 to TRBJ2-1; 8 bases fit TRBD2. TRBV5-3 is known as an ORF, though its function is uncertain. V lost 4 bases, J lost 3 bases, and 9 bases stayed unmatched. The CDR3 contains 16 residues. The CDR3: CARSHASGRIYNEQFF. The CDR3 nucleotides read TGTGCCAGAAGCCACGCCAGCGGGAGAATCTACAATGAGCAGTTCTTC.

V gene TRBV27 combines with J gene TRBJ1-1; D call uncertain. V gave up 0 bases and J gave up 2 bases, with 4 bases separating them. The CDR3 loop spans 13 amino acids. Germline V CDR1 and CDR2: MNHEY, SMNVEV (reference sequence). The CDR3 nucleotides read TGTGCCAGCAGTTTATCCATCAACACTGAAGCTTTCTTT. Protein: CASSLSINTEAFF.

The chain has TRBV15 and TRBJ2-1, with D perhaps matching TRBD2 (6 bases). V was shortened by 9 bases and J by 0 bases, with 12 bases between the two germline ends. The CDR3 extends over 14 amino acids. Germline lookup yields CDR1 LNHNV and CDR2 YYDKDF (reference sequence). The DNA for the CDR3 is TGTGCCACTGGGGACTCGAGCTCCTACAATGAGCAGTTCTTC. Translated: CATGDSSSYNEQFF. The whole variable domain, remainder taken from reference TRBV15 and TRBJ2-1, is DAMVIQNPRYQVTQFGKPVTLSCSQTLNHNVMYWYQQKSSQAPKLLFHYYDKDFNNEADTPDNFQSRRPNTSFCFLDIRSPGLGDTAMYLCATGDSSSYNEQFFGPGTRLTVL.

The chain recombines TRBV25-1 with TRBJ2-2, with 8 bases identical to TRBD2. This CDR3 is built from 14 residues. V dropped 9 bases and J dropped 4; count of bases not matched to a gene: 7. CDR1 and CDR2 (germline): MGHDK, SYGVNS. CDR3 in amino acids: CASWSGSGTGELFF. In nucleotides, the CDR3 is TGTGCCAGTTGGAGCGGGAGTGGCACCGGGGAGCTGTTTTTT.

This clone appeared a single time. This chain joins TRBV4-3 and TRBJ1-2; D is ambiguous. V was clipped by 0 bases and J by 4 bases, with 9 bases between them. Germline V lookup: CDR1 LGHNA, CDR2 YSLEER. The CDR3 contains 14 residues. The CDR3 region is CASSQDLGSYGYTF. The CDR3 nucleotides read TGCGCCAGCAGCCAAGATTTAGGGAGCTATGGCTACACCTTC.

The chain joins TRBV10-3 to TRBJ2-1; tentatively, D is TRBD2 (5 bases). The CDR3 is 13 amino acids. The germline gives CDR1 ENHRY, CDR2 SYGVKD. V gave up 9 bases and J gave up 0 bases, with 9 bases separating them. CDR3 residues: CAIGLGSYNEQFF. The CDR3 DNA sequence: TGTGCCATTGGACTTGGCTCCTACAATGAGCAGTTCTTC.

The rearrangement uses TRBV6-1 and TRBJ2-3; 11 nucleotides match TRBD2. Germline trimming cut 7 bases from V and 2 bases from J; bases unmatched to any gene: 5. Germline-derived CDR1 and CDR2 are MNHNS and SASEGT. The CDR3 has 15 amino acids. In DNA form, the CDR3 reads TGTGCCAGCACCAGACTAGCGGGAAACACAGATACGCAGTATTTT. Protein sequence: CASTRLAGNTDTQYF.

The V call is TRBV27, the J call TRBJ2-1, with 7 positions matching TRBD1. Per the germline V gene, CDR1 is MNHEY and CDR2 is SMNVEV (reference sequence). This CDR3 is built from 15 residues. V lost 3 bases, J lost 4 bases, and 6 bases stayed unmatched. CDR3 amino acids: CASSFSGTVYNEQFF. The CDR3 DNA reads TGTGCCAGCAGTTTCTCCGGGACAGTATACAATGAGCAGTTCTTC.

This clone was recorded only once. V gene TRBV27 combines with J gene TRBJ2-3, with TRBD1 matching over 7 bases. Per germline, CDR1 MNHEY and CDR2 SMNVEV (reference sequence). Germline trimming cut 4 bases from V and 0 bases from J; bases unmatched to any gene: 7. The CDR3 loop spans 16 amino acids. The DNA of the CDR3 is TGTGCCAGCAGTTCCCCAGGGGGTCCTAGCACAGATACGCAGTATTTT. Translated: CASSSPGGPSTDTQYF.

The CDR3 nucleotides are TGTGCCAGCAGTTACCCCCGGGACACCATATATTTT. Its protein product is CASSYPRDTIYF. This rearrangement joins TRBV6-6 to TRBJ1-3; D not resolved. Germline-derived CDR1 and CDR2 are MNHNY and SVGAGI (reference sequence). The CDR3 is made up of 12 amino acids. V was shortened by 2 bases and J by 8 bases, with 7 bases between the two germline ends.

The chain is built from TRBV28 and TRBJ2-1, with D maybe TRBD1 (5 bases). The CDR3 is 12 residues long. Trimming took 10 bases from V and 7 from J, leaving 14 bases between them. CDR1 is MDHEN and CDR2 is SYDVKM in the germline V gene. The DNA for the CDR3 is TGTGCCACCCAGGGTGCAAAGAATGAGCAGTTCTTC. Encoded protein: CATQGAKNEQFF.

The chain is built from TRBV5-6 and TRBJ2-5; 12 positions agree with TRBD2. The CDR3 totals 18 residues. V shed 0 bases, J shed 7 bases, and the junction held 13 bases outside the gene matches. Germline lookup yields CDR1 SGHDT and CDR2 YYEEEE. CDR3 region: CASSLVKGAPSGRGTQYF. CDR3 nucleotides: TGTGCCAGCAGCTTGGTGAAGGGGGCGCCTAGCGGGAGGGGGACCCAGTACTTC.

The rearrangement joins TRBV7-3 to TRBJ2-7; TRBD1 is a possible D gene (6 bases). Germline CDR1 reads SGHTA; CDR2 reads FQGTGA. Trimming stripped 4 bases from V and 4 bases from J, with 26 bases between. The CDR3 totals 18 residues. The CDR3 bases are TGTGCCAGCAGCTCTCAGGGGAAATCCTTGGACAGCCTATACGAGCAGTACTTC. This encodes CASSSQGKSLDSLYEQYF.

V is TRBV7-6 and J is TRBJ2-7, with a tentative D call TRBD2 (5 bases). From germline, CDR1 is SGHVS and CDR2 FNYEAQ. V was pared by 1 base and J by 6 bases, with 16 bases between. The CDR3 contains 15 residues. CDR3 residues: CASSLEASLGLEQYF. Here the CDR3 DNA reads TGTGCCAGCAGCTTAGAGGCTAGCCTAGGTCTCGAGCAGTACTTC.